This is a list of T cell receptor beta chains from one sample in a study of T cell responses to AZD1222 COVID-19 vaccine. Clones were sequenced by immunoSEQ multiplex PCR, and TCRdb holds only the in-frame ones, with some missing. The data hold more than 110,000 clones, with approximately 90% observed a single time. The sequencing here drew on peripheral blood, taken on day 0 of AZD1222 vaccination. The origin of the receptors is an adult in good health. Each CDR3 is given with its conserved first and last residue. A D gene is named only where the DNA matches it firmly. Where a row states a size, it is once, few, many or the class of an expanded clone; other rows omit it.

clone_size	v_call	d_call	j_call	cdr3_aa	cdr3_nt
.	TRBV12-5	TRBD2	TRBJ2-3	CASGFSSGRAWSSTDTQYF	TGTGCTAGTGGTTTTTCTAGCGGGAGGGCCTGGAGTAGCACAGATACGCAGTATTTT
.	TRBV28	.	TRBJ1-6	CASSLRPFNSPLHF	TGTGCCAGCAGTTTAAGGCCTTTCAATTCACCCCTCCACTTT
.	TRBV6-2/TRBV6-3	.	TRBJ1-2	CASSLQGGYGYTF	TGTGCCAGCAGCCTCCAGGGAGGCTATGGCTACACCTTC
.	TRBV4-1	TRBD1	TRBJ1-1	CASSLFGGTENTEAFF	TGCGCCAGCAGTCTCTTTGGCGGGACAGAGAACACTGAAGCTTTCTTT
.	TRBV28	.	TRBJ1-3	CASSFGTSSGNTIYF	TGTGCCAGCAGTTTCGGGACAAGCTCTGGAAACACCATATATTTT
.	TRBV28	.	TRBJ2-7	CASSLFPGVQFEQYF	TGTGCCAGCAGTTTATTTCCAGGGGTACAGTTCGAGCAGTACTTC
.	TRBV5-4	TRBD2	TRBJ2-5	CASSYSGSWETQYF	TGTGCCAGCAGCTATAGCGGGAGTTGGGAGACCCAGTACTTC
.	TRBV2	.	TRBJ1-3	CASSEEGPIYF	TGTGCCAGCAGTGAGGAGGGACCCATATATTTT
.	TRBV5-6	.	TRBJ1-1	CASSLPGWKTEAFF	TGTGCCAGCAGCTTGCCAGGGTGGAAAACTGAAGCTTTCTTT
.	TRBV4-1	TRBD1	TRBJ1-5	CASSQAGGALAQPQHF	TGCGCCAGCAGCCAAGCAGGGGGCGCATTGGCTCAGCCCCAGCATTTT
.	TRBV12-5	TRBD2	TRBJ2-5	CASGTLGGETQYF	TGTGCTAGTGGGACCCTGGGGGGGGAGACCCAGTACTTC
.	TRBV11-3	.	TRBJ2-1	CASSADHNEQFF	TGTGCCAGCAGCGCCGATCACAATGAGCAGTTCTTC
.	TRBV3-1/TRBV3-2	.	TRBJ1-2	CASSSPHQGLANYGYTF	TGTGCCAGCAGCTCACCGCATCAAGGGTTAGCTAACTATGGCTACACCTTC
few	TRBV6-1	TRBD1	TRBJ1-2	CASSEGSGTGDGYTF	TGTGCCAGCAGTGAAGGGAGCGGGACAGGAGATGGCTACACCTTC
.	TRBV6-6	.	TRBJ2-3	CASLTGANTDTQYF	TGTGCCAGCCTCACGGGGGCTAACACAGATACGCAGTATTTT
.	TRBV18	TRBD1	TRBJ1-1	CASSPNRGRGTEAFF	TGTGCCAGCTCACCTAACAGGGGGCGCGGCACTGAAGCTTTCTTT
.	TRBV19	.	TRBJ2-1	CASSIAPGGPYSYNEQFF	TGTGCCAGTAGTATAGCCCCCGGGGGGCCCTACTCCTACAATGAGCAGTTCTTC
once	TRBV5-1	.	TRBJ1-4	CASSESHEKLFF	TGCGCCAGCAGCGAGTCCCATGAAAAACTGTTTTTT